Below, one T cell receptor (beta chain) is given with its context. The data were obtained in a study of OX40 agonist ivuxolimab in advanced cancers. The method was immunoSEQ multiplex PCR; TCRdb's version includes in-frame clones alone and lacks a portion of them. This sample has about 20,000 clones, with approximately 90% found just once. The CDR3 has 13 amino acids. Germline V CDR1 and CDR2: MGHRA, YSYEKL. The V end was cut by 3 bases, the J end by 4 bases, with 7 bases between. The sequence was obtained from an adult with an advanced solid tumor such as melanoma, head and neck, liver or kidney cancer. The gene calls are TRBV4-1 and TRBJ2-1; D remains ambiguous. The sequenced sample was CD4+ or CD8+ T cells sorted from blood, obtained in a trial of the OX40 agonist ivuxolimab. The CDR3 DNA follows: TGCGCCAGCAGCCACGAGAGTTACAATGAGCAGTTCTTC. It specifies CASSHESYNEQFF.